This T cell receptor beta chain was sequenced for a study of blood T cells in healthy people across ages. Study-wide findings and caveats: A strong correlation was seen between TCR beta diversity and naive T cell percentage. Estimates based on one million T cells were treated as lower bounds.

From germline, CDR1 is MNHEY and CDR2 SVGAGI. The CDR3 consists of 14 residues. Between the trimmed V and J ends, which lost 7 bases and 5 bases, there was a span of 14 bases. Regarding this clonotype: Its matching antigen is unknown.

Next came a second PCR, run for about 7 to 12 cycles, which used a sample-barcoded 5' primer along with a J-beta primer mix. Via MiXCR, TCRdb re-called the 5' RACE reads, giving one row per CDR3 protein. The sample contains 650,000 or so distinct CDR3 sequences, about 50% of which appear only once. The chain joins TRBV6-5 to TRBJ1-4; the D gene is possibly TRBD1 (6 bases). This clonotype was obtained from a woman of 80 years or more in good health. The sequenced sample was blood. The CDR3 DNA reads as TGTGCCAGCACCCGGAGGGGGAGCAATGAAAAACTGTTTTTT. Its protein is CASTRRGSNEKLFF.